The 14 T cell receptor beta chains given below trace back to one sample, sequenced in a study of cytomegalovirus exposure and HLA in healthy donors. The protocol was immunoSEQ multiplex PCR, while the TCRdb copy is restricted to in-frame clones and leaves out a portion. The sample has 150,000 to 200,000 clones, about 80% seen once. Material for sequencing was PBMCs. These receptors were collected from a man between 18 and 29 years old in good health and CMV-seropositive.

This chain links TRBV4-3 with TRBJ2-3; no firm D call. The germline V gene has CDR1 LGHNA and CDR2 YSLEER. The CDR3 is 16 residues long. Trimming cost V 0 bases and J 1 base, with 11 bases left between them. This CDR3 reads CASSQDSSEGTDTQYF. DNA of the CDR3: TGCGCCAGCAGCCAAGATTCCTCTGAGGGCACAGATACGCAGTATTTT.

V gene TRBV10-1 combines with J gene TRBJ1-5; tentative D call: TRBD1 (5 bases). Germline loops: CDR1 WNHNN, CDR2 SYGVQD (reference sequence). The CDR3 is made up of 13 amino acids. Between the trimmed V and J ends, which lost 9 bases and 1 base, there was a span of 10 bases. As DNA, the CDR3 is TGCGCCAGGGACACGTCAAGCAATCAGCCCCAGCATTTT. Its protein product is CARDTSSNQPQHF.

The rearrangement joins TRBV2 to TRBJ2-7; the D is unclear. This CDR3 comprises 13 residues. V lost 4 bases, J lost 3 bases, and 10 bases lay in between. Germline CDR1 and CDR2: SNHLY and FYNNEI. Here the CDR3 DNA reads TGTGCCAGCAGTGTACAGATCTTCTACGAGCAGTACTTC. Residues: CASSVQIFYEQYF.

The V gene is TRBV6-1, the J gene TRBJ1-5; D not resolved. Trimming removed 6 bases at V and 4 bases at J, with 7 bases between. This CDR3 has 12 residues. Germline values: CDR1 MNHNS, CDR2 SASEGT. The CDR3 DNA reads as TGTGCCAGCAGCACAACGAATCAGCCCCAGCATTTT. This encodes CASSTTNQPQHF.

This clone turned up a few times. The chain combines TRBV28 with TRBJ1-2; the D gene is possibly TRBD1 (5 bases). Germline V gene lookup returns CDR1 MDHEN and CDR2 SYDVKM. V was cut by 8 bases and J by 6 bases, with 13 bases left in between. This CDR3 contains 12 residues. CDR3 coding DNA: TGTGCCAGCCATCCGGGGGGGGATGGCTACACCTTC. It yields the protein CASHPGGDGYTF.

The chain has TRBV28 and TRBJ2-3, with 8 bases matching TRBD2. Germline CDR1 and CDR2: MDHEN and SYDVKM. The length of the CDR3 is 16 residues. The V segment lost 5 bases and the J segment 2 bases; nucleotides outside the gene matches: 9. CDR3 DNA sequence: TGTGCCAGCAGTCCCTTCCTAGCGGGCAACACAGATACGCAGTATTTT. This translates into CASSPFLAGNTDTQYF.

The chain links TRBV4-3 to TRBJ1-5; TRBD1 aligns across 7 bases. Germline CDR1 is LGHNA and CDR2 is YSLEER. CDR3 size: 15 residues. Germline trimming cut 1 base from V and 6 bases from J; bases unmatched to any gene: 6. In DNA form, the CDR3 reads TGCGCCAGCAGCCAAGGGCAGTCAGGGGGTCAGCCCCAGCATTTT. Its protein product is CASSQGQSGGQPQHF.

This chain links TRBV10-2 with TRBJ2-1; 10 bases are shared with TRBD1. The length of the CDR3 is 15 residues. Germline V CDR1 and CDR2: WSHSY, SAAADI. After removal of 7 bases from V and 5 bases from J, the junction contained 8 bases not matched to a gene. In DNA form, the CDR3 reads TGCGCCAGCAATCCCGGGACAGGGGACCACAATGAGCAGTTCTTC. It codes for CASNPGTGDHNEQFF.

This sequence joins TRBV19 and TRBJ1-2, with D tentatively TRBD1 (6 bases). V was pared by 5 bases and J by 2 bases, with 9 bases between. From germline, CDR1 is LNHDA and CDR2 SQIVND (reference sequence). This CDR3 has 13 residues. CDR3 loop: CASSFGTNYGYTF. The CDR3 bases are TGTGCCAGTAGTTTCGGGACAAACTATGGCTACACCTTC.

The chain links TRBV29-1 to TRBJ1-1; 10 bases are a match to TRBD1. The J segment lost 5 bases and the V segment lost 7 bases, leaving 4 bases of the junction unmatched. Germline loops: CDR1 SQVTM, CDR2 ANQGSEA. This CDR3 is built from 12 residues. The DNA of the CDR3 is TGCAGCGGACAGGGGGCGATAACTGAAGCTTTCTTT. It is translated as CSGQGAITEAFF.

This chain connects TRBV29-1 to TRBJ2-7, with TRBD1 matching over 10 bases. There are 11 residues in the CDR3. Germline V gene sequence: CDR1 SQVTM, CDR2 ANQGSEA. V dropped 7 bases and J dropped 7; count of bases not matched to a gene: 4. DNA for the CDR3: TGCAGCGGACAGGGGGCGCGGGAGCAGTACTTC. Protein product: CSGQGAREQYF.

This chain uses TRBV5-4 with TRBJ2-5; the D is unclear. Trimming left V 3 bases short and J 4 bases short, with 16 bases between. The germline V gene encodes CDR1 SGHNT and CDR2 YYREEE (reference sequence). This CDR3 comprises 15 residues. CDR3 in amino acids: CASSYLFGAVETQYF. As DNA, the CDR3 is TGTGCCAGCAGCTACCTGTTTGGCGCGGTAGAGACCCAGTACTTC.

This clone occurred once. The chain links TRBV2 to TRBJ1-5; D gene uncertain. Germline loops: CDR1 SNHLY, CDR2 FYNNEI. The CDR3 has 14 residues. The V end was cut by 6 bases, the J end by 3 bases, with 12 bases between. This CDR3 reads CASRSDTNNQPQHF. CDR3 coding DNA: TGTGCCAGCAGGTCCGACACCAACAATCAGCCCCAGCATTTT.

As DNA, the CDR3 is TGTGCCAGCAGCCAAGGTTTCAGTAGAGGGTACAATGAGCAGTTCTTC. Protein sequence: CASSQGFSRGYNEQFF. The gene calls are TRBV14 and TRBJ2-1, with TRBD2 as a possible D gene (5 bases). Germline CDR1 and CDR2: SGHDN and FVKESK. Between the trimmed V and J ends, which lost 1 base and 4 bases, there was a span of 14 bases. This CDR3 has 16 residues.